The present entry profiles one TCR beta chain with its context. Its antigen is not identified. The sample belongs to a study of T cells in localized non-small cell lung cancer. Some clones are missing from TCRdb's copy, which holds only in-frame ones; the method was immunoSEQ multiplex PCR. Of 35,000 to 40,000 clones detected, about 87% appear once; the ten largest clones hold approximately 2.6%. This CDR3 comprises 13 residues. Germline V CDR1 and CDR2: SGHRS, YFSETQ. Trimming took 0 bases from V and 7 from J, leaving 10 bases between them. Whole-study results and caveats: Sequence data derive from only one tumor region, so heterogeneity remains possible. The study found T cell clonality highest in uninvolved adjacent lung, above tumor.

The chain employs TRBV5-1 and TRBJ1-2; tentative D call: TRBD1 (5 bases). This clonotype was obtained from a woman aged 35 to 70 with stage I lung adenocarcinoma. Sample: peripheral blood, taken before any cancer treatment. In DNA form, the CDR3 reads TGCGCCAGCAGCTTGGCGGGCAGGGCTGGCTACACCTTC. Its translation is CASSLAGRAGYTF.